The rows below give T cell receptor beta chains drawn from one sample of a study of technical replicates of blood from a handful of donors. Profiling relied on immunoSEQ multiplex PCR, and the TCRdb table lists in-frame clones only, not all of them. The data show tens of thousands of clones, approximately 83% seen once. The sequenced sample was PBMCs. These receptors were taken from a human donor in good health. Some clones in this sample may be carry-over from other donors' samples. The CDR3 runs from the conserved cysteine through the conserved F or W. The D gene is left open where the match is weak. Clone size is shown for a subset of rows, as once, few, many or a class of expanded clone.

d_gene: -; abundance: -; v_gene: TRBV11-3; j_gene: TRBJ2-6; CDR3nt: TGTGCCAGCAGCTCAGATGAAGGGAGCACCAGCTCTGGGGCCAACGTCCTGACTTTC; CDR3aa: CASSSDEGSTSSGANVLTF
d_gene: -; abundance: -; v_gene: TRBV28; j_gene: TRBJ1-4; CDR3nt: TGTGCCAGCAATACGAGGGCAACTAATGAAAAACTGTTTTTT; CDR3aa: CASNTRATNEKLFF
d_gene: -; abundance: -; v_gene: TRBV7-9; j_gene: TRBJ2-5; CDR3nt: TGTGCCAGCAGCTTAGTTTTGGGGGGAGAGACCCAGTACTTC; CDR3aa: CASSLVLGGETQYF
d_gene: TRBD1; abundance: few; v_gene: TRBV30; j_gene: TRBJ1-1; CDR3nt: TGTGCCTGGAGTCAAACAGGGGGCACTGAAGCTTTCTTT; CDR3aa: CAWSQTGGTEAFF
d_gene: TRBD1; abundance: once; v_gene: TRBV29-1; j_gene: TRBJ2-7; CDR3nt: TGCAGCGTTACAAAGACAGGGGGTTCAGGAGAGCAGTACTTC; CDR3aa: CSVTKTGGSGEQYF
d_gene: -; abundance: -; v_gene: TRBV13; j_gene: TRBJ2-1; CDR3nt: TGTGCCAGCAGGCAGCAGGGCCCCACTCGGAATGAGCAGTTCTTC; CDR3aa: CASRQQGPTRNEQFF
d_gene: TRBD1; abundance: once; v_gene: TRBV30; j_gene: TRBJ2-3; CDR3nt: TGTGCCTGGAGCGTCAGGGGGAATACGCAGTATTTT; CDR3aa: CAWSVRGNTQYF
d_gene: -; abundance: -; v_gene: TRBV4-1; j_gene: TRBJ1-1; CDR3nt: TGCGCCAGCAGCCAAACAGGGACCGCGAACACTGAAGCTTTCTTT; CDR3aa: CASSQTGTANTEAFF
d_gene: TRBD2; abundance: -; v_gene: TRBV5-1; j_gene: TRBJ2-1; CDR3nt: TGCGCCAGCAGCGCTCGACTAGCGGGGGACAATGAGCAGTTCTTC; CDR3aa: CASSARLAGDNEQFF
d_gene: -; abundance: -; v_gene: TRBV13; j_gene: TRBJ1-4; CDR3nt: TGTGCCAGCAGCTTACGTGCAGGCACAGAAAAACTGTTTTTT; CDR3aa: CASSLRAGTEKLFF
d_gene: TRBD1; abundance: -; v_gene: TRBV5-1; j_gene: TRBJ1-1; CDR3nt: TGCGCCAGCCGCTCCGGGACAGGGATCGGCACTGAAGCTTTCTTT; CDR3aa: CASRSGTGIGTEAFF
d_gene: -; abundance: few; v_gene: TRBV4-1; j_gene: TRBJ2-1; CDR3nt: TGCGCCAGCAGCCAAGTGGGGCGGGGGCCTTCCTACAATGAGCAGTTCTTC; CDR3aa: CASSQVGRGPSYNEQFF
d_gene: -; abundance: -; v_gene: TRBV7-2; j_gene: TRBJ1-1; CDR3nt: TGTGCCAGCAGCTTAGTTCCCCGGTTGAACACTGAAGCTTTCTTT; CDR3aa: CASSLVPRLNTEAFF
d_gene: -; abundance: -; v_gene: TRBV18; j_gene: TRBJ1-3; CDR3nt: TGTGCCAGCTCACCAAGCCGCGGACAGCCTGGAAACACCATATATTTT; CDR3aa: CASSPSRGQPGNTIYF
d_gene: TRBD1; abundance: -; v_gene: TRBV7-2; j_gene: TRBJ2-3; CDR3nt: TGTGCCAGCAGCTTATTTGGGACAGGGGTCCCCACAGATACGCAGTATTTT; CDR3aa: CASSLFGTGVPTDTQYF
d_gene: TRBD1; abundance: once; v_gene: TRBV7-6; j_gene: TRBJ1-2; CDR3nt: TGTGCCAGCAGCTTAGATAGTCTTCGACAGGGCGATGGCTACACCTTC; CDR3aa: CASSLDSLRQGDGYTF
d_gene: -; abundance: -; v_gene: TRBV10-3; j_gene: TRBJ2-5; CDR3nt: TGTGCCATCAGTGAGTCTGGGGGCCGGGTGGCCCAGTACTTC; CDR3aa: CAISESGGRVAQYF
d_gene: TRBD1; abundance: -; v_gene: TRBV7-9; j_gene: TRBJ2-2; CDR3nt: TGTGCCAGCATCTCGGGCGGACAGGGGAACACCGGGGAGCTGTTTTTT; CDR3aa: CASISGGQGNTGELFF
d_gene: TRBD1; abundance: -; v_gene: TRBV5-1; j_gene: TRBJ1-2; CDR3nt: TGCGCCAGCAGCTCAGGACAGGCGATAGAGGACTATGGCTACACCTTC; CDR3aa: CASSSGQAIEDYGYTF
d_gene: -; abundance: -; v_gene: TRBV6-5; j_gene: TRBJ2-7; CDR3nt: TGTGCCAGCAGGAAGGGGTCCTACGAGCAGTACTTC; CDR3aa: CASRKGSYEQYF
d_gene: -; abundance: -; v_gene: TRBV5-1; j_gene: TRBJ2-7; CDR3nt: TGCGCCAGCAGCTTGGAAGTGGGGGCGCGTCATGACGAGCAGTACTTC; CDR3aa: CASSLEVGARHDEQYF
d_gene: -; abundance: -; v_gene: TRBV19; j_gene: TRBJ1-2; CDR3nt: TGTGCCAGTAGTCGAGACAGGACCTATGGCTACACCTTC; CDR3aa: CASSRDRTYGYTF
d_gene: TRBD1; abundance: once; v_gene: TRBV5-1; j_gene: TRBJ1-4; CDR3nt: TGCGCCAGCAGCGTGGACAGGGGGAATGAAAAACTGTTTTTT; CDR3aa: CASSVDRGNEKLFF
d_gene: TRBD1; abundance: once; v_gene: TRBV5-1; j_gene: TRBJ2-7; CDR3nt: TGCGCCAGCAGCTTCGACAGGGCCGTGGGAGAGCAGTACTTC; CDR3aa: CASSFDRAVGEQYF
d_gene: -; abundance: once; v_gene: TRBV7-9; j_gene: TRBJ1-2; CDR3nt: TGTGCCAGCAGCTTAATCTTCGGTAGGAGGACTAACTATGGCTACACCTTC; CDR3aa: CASSLIFGRRTNYGYTF
d_gene: TRBD2; abundance: few; v_gene: TRBV7-2; j_gene: TRBJ2-7; CDR3nt: TGTGCCAGCAGCTTACTAGCGGGGCTTTTCTACGAGCAGTACTTC; CDR3aa: CASSLLAGLFYEQYF
d_gene: -; abundance: -; v_gene: TRBV5-1; j_gene: TRBJ2-1; CDR3nt: TGCGCCAGCAGCTTAGGGGGAGACGCCTACAATGAGCAGTTCTTC; CDR3aa: CASSLGGDAYNEQFF
d_gene: -; abundance: -; v_gene: TRBV11-2; j_gene: TRBJ1-1; CDR3nt: TGTGCCAGCACCTCTTACTCTGGCACTGAAGCTTTCTTT; CDR3aa: CASTSYSGTEAFF
d_gene: TRBD1; abundance: -; v_gene: TRBV4-1; j_gene: TRBJ1-2; CDR3nt: TGCGCCAGCAGCCAACCAAACAGGGGACTTAACTATGGCTACACCTTC; CDR3aa: CASSQPNRGLNYGYTF
d_gene: TRBD2; abundance: -; v_gene: TRBV5-1; j_gene: TRBJ2-7; CDR3nt: TGCGCCAGCAGCTTGGTACTAGCGGGGGGCCACGAGCAGTACTTC; CDR3aa: CASSLVLAGGHEQYF
d_gene: TRBD1; abundance: -; v_gene: TRBV6-6; j_gene: TRBJ2-5; CDR3nt: TGTGCCAGCACCTTGGGACAGGGAACCGGTGGAGAGACCCAGTACTTC; CDR3aa: CASTLGQGTGGETQYF
d_gene: TRBD1; abundance: once; v_gene: TRBV7-2; j_gene: TRBJ1-1; CDR3nt: TGTGCCAGCAGCCTTGGACAGGGGCTATTTTATAACACTGAAGCTTTCTTT; CDR3aa: CASSLGQGLFYNTEAFF
d_gene: -; abundance: -; v_gene: TRBV4-3; j_gene: TRBJ2-5; CDR3nt: TGCGCCAGCAGCCAAGATCGGGAGCAAAGGGGGACCCAGTACTTC; CDR3aa: CASSQDREQRGTQYF
d_gene: -; abundance: once; v_gene: TRBV7-3; j_gene: TRBJ2-3; CDR3nt: TGTGCCAGCAGGTCCTCTAGCACAGATACGCAGTATTTT; CDR3aa: CASRSSSTDTQYF
d_gene: TRBD2; abundance: -; v_gene: TRBV9; j_gene: TRBJ2-2; CDR3nt: TGTGCCAGCAGCGCCCCGGGACTAGCGGGGGAAAACACCGGGGAGCTGTTTTTT; CDR3aa: CASSAPGLAGENTGELFF
d_gene: TRBD2; abundance: -; v_gene: TRBV5-1; j_gene: TRBJ2-7; CDR3nt: TGCGCCAGCAGCTTGGCGGGCGGGAGCGGCTACGAGCAGTACTTC; CDR3aa: CASSLAGGSGYEQYF
d_gene: TRBD2; abundance: -; v_gene: TRBV6-5; j_gene: TRBJ2-1; CDR3nt: TGTGCCAGCATAGGGACTAGCAATGAGCAGTTCTTC; CDR3aa: CASIGTSNEQFF
d_gene: TRBD1; abundance: -; v_gene: TRBV2; j_gene: TRBJ1-5; CDR3nt: TGTGCCAGCAGCGAGGGGCAGGGGGCAGCGCAGCCCCAGCATTTT; CDR3aa: CASSEGQGAAQPQHF
d_gene: TRBD1; abundance: -; v_gene: TRBV10-3; j_gene: TRBJ2-5; CDR3nt: TGTGCCATCAGGGTCACAGGGGAAGAGACCCAGTACTTC; CDR3aa: CAIRVTGEETQYF
d_gene: TRBD1; abundance: -; v_gene: TRBV4-3; j_gene: TRBJ1-2; CDR3nt: TGCGCCAGCAGCCGCCGACAGGGACAGTATGGCTACACCTTC; CDR3aa: CASSRRQGQYGYTF